These 21 T cell receptor beta chains were all obtained from the same sample, sequenced in a study of blood T cell repertoires in COVID-19. Here immunoSEQ multiplex PCR was the method, and the copy in TCRdb shows in-frame clones only, minus some. The sample includes 250,000 or so clones, around 84% seen only once; the top ten take about 2%. The specimen sequenced was peripheral blood. The receptors derive from a man aged 35 to 55 who had recovered from COVID-19.

This clone occurred once. The chain joins TRBV7-2 to TRBJ2-1; D is perhaps TRBD1 (6 bases). Germline loops: CDR1 SGHTA, CDR2 FQGNSA. The germline V and J ends were trimmed by 1 base and 13 bases, with 20 bases remaining between them. The CDR3 is 15 residues long. CDR3 DNA: TGTGCCAGCAGCTTAGACGGGGTAAGGCACAGGGATCAGTTCTTC. The encoded protein is CASSLDGVRHRDQFF.

The J gene is TRBJ2-2, the V gene TRBV23-1; a weak D match, TRBD1 (6 bases). TRBV23-1 is an ORF for which the function is uncertain. V gave up 10 bases and J gave up 4 bases, with 19 bases separating them. The length of the CDR3 is 15 residues. For the CDR3, the DNA is TGCGCCAACCCTTCCGCCAGGGGACCCACCGGGGAGCTGTTTTTT. This codes for CANPSARGPTGELFF.

The rearrangement joins TRBV24-1 to TRBJ2-1, with D tentatively TRBD1 (5 bases). Germline V gene data show CDR1 as KGHDR and CDR2 as SFDVKD. CDR3 length: 12 amino acids. With 3 bases removed from V and 13 bases from J, the gap between germline ends came to 12 bases. The CDR3 loop reads CATSDAGLGQFF. As DNA, the CDR3 is TGTGCCACCAGTGATGCAGGGTTGGGTCAGTTCTTC.

The chain couples TRBV27 to TRBJ2-7; 11 positions agree with TRBD1. This CDR3 is 15 amino acids long. Germline trimming cut 6 bases from V and 3 bases from J; bases unmatched to any gene: 7. Germline V gene data show CDR1 as MNHEY and CDR2 as SMNVEV (reference sequence). In nucleotides, the CDR3 is TGTGCCAGCAGCGTGGACAGGGGGCGCGACTACGAGCAGTACTTC. This translates into CASSVDRGRDYEQYF.

This clone appeared once. The CDR3 is CASSVGRDYEQYF. The CDR3 DNA is TGTGCCAGCAGTGTTGGGAGAGACTACGAGCAGTACTTC. This sequence joins TRBV2 and TRBJ2-7; D is perhaps TRBD2 (5 bases). Trimming cost V 4 bases and J 3 bases, with 10 bases left between them. Germline assignment: CDR1 SNHLY and CDR2 FYNNEI. There are 13 residues in the CDR3. Supplemented by reference TRBV2 and TRBJ2-7, the full variable domain reads EPEVTQTPSHQVTQMGQEVILRCVPISNHLYFYWYRQILGQKVEFLVSFYNNEISEKSEIFDDQFSVERPDGSNFTLKIRSTKLEDSAMYFCASSVGRDYEQYFGPGTRLTVT.

The V and J genes are TRBV5-1 and TRBJ1-2, with 10 bases lining up with TRBD1. The junction had 4 bases not matched to a gene; V was cut back by 4 bases and J by 7 bases. This CDR3 spans 13 amino acids. Germline loops: CDR1 SGHRS, CDR2 YFSETQ. The CDR3 sequence: CASSGDRGPGYTF. The CDR3 DNA reads TGCGCCAGCAGCGGAGACAGGGGGCCTGGCTACACCTTC.

The chain links TRBV6-5 to TRBJ1-6; unclear D gene. The CDR3 totals 13 residues. Germline-derived CDR1 and CDR2 are MNHEY and SVGAGI. Trimming left V 7 bases short and J 10 bases short, with 14 bases between. The CDR3 DNA follows: TGTGCCAGCACCCAAACTCCGGGGTCACCCCTCCACTTT. Its protein is CASTQTPGSPLHF.

This chain links TRBV5-1 with TRBJ2-3, with D unclear. The CDR3 is 14 amino acids. From germline, CDR1 is SGHRS and CDR2 YFSETQ. The germline V and J ends were trimmed by 4 bases and 1 base, with 10 bases remaining between them. DNA for the CDR3: TGCGCCAGCAGCCCTGTCTCCGGCACAGATACGCAGTATTTT. Translated: CASSPVSGTDTQYF. The full variable domain, completed using reference TRBV5-1 and TRBJ2-3, is KAGVTQTPRYLIKTRGQQVTLSCSPISGHRSVSWYQQTPGQGLQFLFEYFSETQRNKGNFPGRFSGRQFSNSRSEMNVSTLELGDSALYLCASSPVSGTDTQYFGPGTRLTVL.

The CDR3 loop reads CASSLGQAQYF. DNA of the CDR3: TGTGCCAGCAGCTTAGGTCAGGCCCAGTACTTC. V usage is TRBV7-2 and J usage is TRBJ2-5; D is unresolved. This CDR3 comprises 11 residues. Trimming removed 1 base at V and 9 bases at J, with 6 bases between. CDR1 SGHTA and CDR2 FQGNSA come from the germline V gene.

Here the CDR3 DNA reads TGCAGTGCCGAGAAAGCCTACGAGCAGTACTTC. Its translation is CSAEKAYEQYF. This chain links TRBV20-1 with TRBJ2-7, with D hard to call. Trimming took off 6 bases at V and 2 bases at J, with 8 bases between the two ends. Germline V gene data show CDR1 as DFQATT and CDR2 as SNEGSKA (reference sequence). The CDR3 sequence is 11 residues long.

This clone showed up just a few times. The V and J genes are TRBV7-9 and TRBJ1-2; D perhaps matches TRBD1 (6 bases). This CDR3 comprises 14 residues. Germline CDR1 SEHNR, CDR2 FQNEAQ (reference sequence). Trimming took off 1 base at V and 7 bases at J, with 13 bases between the two ends. The CDR3 protein is CASSLVEGDGGYTF. CDR3 bases: TGTGCCAGCAGCTTAGTTGAGGGGGATGGTGGCTACACCTTC.

The chain is built from TRBV2 and TRBJ1-2; 9 bases line up with TRBD1. Germline-derived CDR1 and CDR2 are SNHLY and FYNNEI. This CDR3 comprises 18 residues. Losses at the gene ends were 0 bases for V and 1 base for J; bases not matched to a gene: 9. In nucleotides, the CDR3 is TGTGCCAGCAGTGAAGCGCCTGTAGGGACAGGGATTAACTATGGCTACACCTTC. This translates into CASSEAPVGTGINYGYTF. Full variable domain (remainder filled in from reference TRBV2 and TRBJ1-2): EPEVTQTPSHQVTQMGQEVILRCVPISNHLYFYWYRQILGQKVEFLVSFYNNEISEKSEIFDDQFSVERPDGSNFTLKIRSTKLEDSAMYFCASSEAPVGTGINYGYTFGSGTRLTVV.

The CDR3 here is CSGLGGETQYF. CDR3 nucleotides: TGCAGTGGGCTGGGAGGGGAGACCCAGTACTTC. The chain combines TRBV20-1 with TRBJ2-5; 7 bases are shared with TRBD2. This CDR3 contains 11 residues. CDR1 and CDR2 (germline): DFQATT, SNEGSKA (reference sequence). J lost 5 bases, V lost 7 bases, and 4 bases had no gene match.

The V call is TRBV5-1, the J call TRBJ1-1; D is possibly TRBD1 (5 bases). Trimming cost V 5 bases and J 2 bases, with 19 bases left between them. The CDR3 loop spans 16 amino acids. From germline, CDR1 is SGHRS and CDR2 YFSETQ. The CDR3 sequence: CASRLLPTAPNTEAFF. CDR3 nucleotide sequence: TGCGCCAGCAGATTACTTCCGACAGCCCCTAACACTGAAGCTTTCTTT. The variable domain in full, with the rest retrieved from reference TRBV5-1 and TRBJ1-1, is KAGVTQTPRYLIKTRGQQVTLSCSPISGHRSVSWYQQTPGQGLQFLFEYFSETQRNKGNFPGRFSGRQFSNSRSEMNVSTLELGDSALYLCASRLLPTAPNTEAFFGQGTRLTVV.

The chain employs TRBV11-2 and TRBJ2-7; tentative D call: TRBD2 (5 bases). Germline V gene sequence: CDR1 SGHAT, CDR2 FQNNGV. Trimming shortened V by 2 bases and J by 6 bases, and 17 bases separated the two germline ends. The CDR3 is 15 residues long. The CDR3 DNA is TGTGCCAGCAGCTTATTCCCCGGGAAAGAGGGCGAGCAGTACTTC. Its protein is CASSLFPGKEGEQYF. The variable domain in full, completed from reference TRBV11-2 and TRBJ2-7, reads EAGVAQSPRYKIIEKRQSVAFWCNPISGHATLYWYQQILGQGPKLLIQFQNNGVVDDSQLPKDRFSAERLKGVDSTLKIQPAKLEDSAVYLCASSLFPGKEGEQYFGPGTRLTVT.

The genes are TRBV5-4 and TRBJ2-5, with a tentative D call TRBD2 (6 bases). Trimming left V 0 bases short and J 4 bases short, with 7 bases between. The germline V gene has CDR1 SGHNT and CDR2 YYREEE (reference sequence). There are 13 residues in the CDR3. This CDR3 reads CASSLAGAETQYF. In DNA form, the CDR3 reads TGTGCCAGCAGCTTGGCGGGAGCAGAGACCCAGTACTTC.

This clone has just a few counts. The CDR3 protein is CASTSFGMNTGELFF. In DNA form, the CDR3 reads TGTGCCAGCACCTCCTTCGGGATGAACACCGGGGAGCTGTTTTTT. V gene TRBV7-9 combines with J gene TRBJ2-2, with TRBD2 as a possible D gene (5 bases). Trimming pared 7 bases from V and 1 base from J, leaving 13 bases between. Germline V gene sequence: CDR1 SEHNR, CDR2 FQNEAQ (reference sequence). This CDR3 spans 15 amino acids.

The sample holds a few counts of this clone. For the CDR3, the DNA is TGTGCCAGCAGTTCGTCAGGGGGCAACTATGGCTACACCTTC. Its protein product is CASSSSGGNYGYTF. This chain connects TRBV6-6 to TRBJ1-2, with 8 nucleotides matching TRBD1. After removal of 4 bases from V and 2 bases from J, the junction contained 3 bases not matched to a gene. CDR3 length: 14 amino acids. The germline V gene encodes CDR1 MNHNY and CDR2 SVGAGI (reference sequence).

CDR3 protein: CASSYDRPYSGNTIYF. CDR3 DNA: TGTGCCAGCAGTTACGACAGACCATACTCTGGAAACACCATATATTTT. This chain joins TRBV6-5 and TRBJ1-3; a possible D gene is TRBD1 (5 bases). Germline V gene data show CDR1 as MNHEY and CDR2 as SVGAGI. This CDR3 is 16 amino acids long. The V end was cut by 2 bases, the J end by 0 bases, with 11 bases between.

This chain's CDR3 is CASSQGLAGGPGDEQYF. CDR3 nucleotide sequence: TGTGCCAGCTCACAAGGACTAGCGGGGGGCCCGGGGGACGAGCAGTACTTC. The chain recombines TRBV18 with TRBJ2-7, with 14 bases that match TRBD2. This CDR3 comprises 17 residues. Trimming cost V 4 bases and J 5 bases; bases outside gene matches: 10. Germline CDR1 and CDR2: KGHSH and LQKENI.

The J gene is TRBJ1-5, the V gene TRBV6-6; tentatively, D is TRBD1 (6 bases). Trimming left V 6 bases short and J 9 bases short, with 15 bases between. The CDR3 totals 13 residues. CDR1 and CDR2 from the germline V gene are MNHNY and SVGAGI (reference sequence). DNA for the CDR3: TGTGCCAGCAGGGAGACAGGCCTACGGCCCCAGCATTTT. It translates to CASRETGLRPQHF.